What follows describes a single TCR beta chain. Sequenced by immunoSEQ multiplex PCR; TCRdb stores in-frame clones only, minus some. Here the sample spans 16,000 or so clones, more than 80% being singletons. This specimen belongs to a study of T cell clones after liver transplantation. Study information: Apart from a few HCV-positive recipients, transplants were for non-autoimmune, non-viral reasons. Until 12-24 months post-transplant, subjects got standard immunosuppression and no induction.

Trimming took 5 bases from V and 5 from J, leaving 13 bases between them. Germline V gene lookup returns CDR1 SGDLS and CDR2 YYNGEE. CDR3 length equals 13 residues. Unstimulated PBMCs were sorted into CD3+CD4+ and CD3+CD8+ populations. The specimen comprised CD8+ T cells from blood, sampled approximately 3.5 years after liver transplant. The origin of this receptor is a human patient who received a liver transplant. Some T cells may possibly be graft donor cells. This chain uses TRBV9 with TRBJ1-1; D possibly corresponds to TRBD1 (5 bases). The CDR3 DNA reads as TGTGCCAGCAGTTTGGGGGGACGGACTGAAGCTTTCTTT. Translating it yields CASSLGGRTEAFF.